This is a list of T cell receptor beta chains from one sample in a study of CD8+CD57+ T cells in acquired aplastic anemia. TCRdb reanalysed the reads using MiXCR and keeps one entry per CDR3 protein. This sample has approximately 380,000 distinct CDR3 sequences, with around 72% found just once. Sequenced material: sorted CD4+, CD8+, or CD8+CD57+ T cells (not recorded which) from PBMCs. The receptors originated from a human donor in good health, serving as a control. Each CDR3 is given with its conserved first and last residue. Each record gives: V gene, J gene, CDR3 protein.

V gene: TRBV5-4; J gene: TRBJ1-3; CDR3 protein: CASSFQGSGNTIYF
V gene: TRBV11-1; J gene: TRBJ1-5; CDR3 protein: CASSSRPGNQPQHF
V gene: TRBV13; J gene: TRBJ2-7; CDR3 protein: CDSTPAAGVWNEQYF
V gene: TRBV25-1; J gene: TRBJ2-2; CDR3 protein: CASSGQGAGTGELFF
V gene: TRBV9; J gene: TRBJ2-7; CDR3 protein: CASSVLGGGYTFDF
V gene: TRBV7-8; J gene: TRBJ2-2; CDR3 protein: CASRNRVGAAGELFF
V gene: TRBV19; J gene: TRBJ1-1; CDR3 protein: CASSRDTEGTEAFF
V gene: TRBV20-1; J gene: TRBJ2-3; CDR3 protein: CSARGWRLDTDTQYF
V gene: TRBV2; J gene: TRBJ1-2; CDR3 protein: CASSWRAGEDGYTF
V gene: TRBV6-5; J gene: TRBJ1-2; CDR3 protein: CASSYVAQSYGYTF
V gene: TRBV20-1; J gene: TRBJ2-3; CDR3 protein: CSARTAGPSTDTQYF
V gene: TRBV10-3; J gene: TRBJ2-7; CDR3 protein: CAIREGTSGVKQYF
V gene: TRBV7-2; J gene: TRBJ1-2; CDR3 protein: CASSGGAASSYHYTF
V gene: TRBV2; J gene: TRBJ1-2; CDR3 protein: CASSDGTGGNHGYTF
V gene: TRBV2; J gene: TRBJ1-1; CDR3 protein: CASRFHEGLAFF